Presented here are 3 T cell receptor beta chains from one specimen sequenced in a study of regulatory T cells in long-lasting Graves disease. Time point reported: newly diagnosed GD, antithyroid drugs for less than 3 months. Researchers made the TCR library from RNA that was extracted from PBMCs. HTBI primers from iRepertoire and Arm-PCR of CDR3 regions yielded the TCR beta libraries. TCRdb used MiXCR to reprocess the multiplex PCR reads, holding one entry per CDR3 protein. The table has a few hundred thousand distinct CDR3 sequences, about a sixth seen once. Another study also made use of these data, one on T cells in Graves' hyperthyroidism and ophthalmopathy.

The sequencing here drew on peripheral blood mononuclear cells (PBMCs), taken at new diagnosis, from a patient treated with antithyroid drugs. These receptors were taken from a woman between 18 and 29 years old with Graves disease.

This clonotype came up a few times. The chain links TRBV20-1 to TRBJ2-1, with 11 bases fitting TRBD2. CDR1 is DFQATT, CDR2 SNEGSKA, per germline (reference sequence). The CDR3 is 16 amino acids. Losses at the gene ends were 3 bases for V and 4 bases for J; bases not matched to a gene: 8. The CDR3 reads CSASPSGTSGYNEQFF. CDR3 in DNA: TGCAGTGCTAGCCCCTCCGGGACTAGCGGATACAATGAGCAGTTCTTC.

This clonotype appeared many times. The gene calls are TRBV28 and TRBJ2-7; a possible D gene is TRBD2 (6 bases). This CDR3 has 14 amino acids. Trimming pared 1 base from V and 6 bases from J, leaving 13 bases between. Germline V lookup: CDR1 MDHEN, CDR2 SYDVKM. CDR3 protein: CASSLYGQGGEQYF. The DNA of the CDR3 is TGTGCCAGCAGTTTATACGGCCAGGGAGGCGAGCAGTACTTC. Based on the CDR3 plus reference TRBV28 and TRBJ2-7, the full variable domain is DVKVTQSSRYLVKRTGEKVFLECVQDMDHENMFWYRQDPGLGLRLIYFSYDVKMKEKGDIPEGYSVSREKKERFSLILESASTNQTSMYLCASSLYGQGGEQYFGPGTRLTVT.

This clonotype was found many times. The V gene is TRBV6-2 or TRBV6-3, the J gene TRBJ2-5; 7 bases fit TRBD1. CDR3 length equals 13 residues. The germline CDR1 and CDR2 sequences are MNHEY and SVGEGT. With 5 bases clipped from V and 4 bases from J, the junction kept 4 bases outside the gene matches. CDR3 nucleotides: TGTGCCAGCAGTCAATACAGGGGAGAGACCCAGTACTTC. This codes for CASSQYRGETQYF.